The present TCR beta chain was sequenced within a study of T-cell memory formation after mild COVID-19. Study-wide background: Clusters of TCRs were largely donor specific. Study results and caveats: Those CD4+ clones that contracted were mainly in CM and EM (CD8+ ones in EMRA). Later expanders leaned CD4+, whereas clones that contracted between day 15 and 85 were balanced CD4/CD8.

Remarks on this clonotype: The antigen is not known. Relative to the germline gene, one junction end is altered; a read error may explain this.

The CDR3 loop spans 14 amino acids. CDR1 is SGHTA, CDR2 FQGNSA, per germline. TCRdb redid the calling of the 5' RACE reads with MiXCR, one entry per CDR3 protein. The table has some 120,000 distinct CDR3 sequences, 5% to 6.5% seen once. The receptor was derived from an adult woman who had mild COVID-19 (a few samples of this study predate the infection). Cell type and time point are not known. The sequencing input was PBMCs or a T cell subset sorted from them (not recorded which). The J gene is TRBJ1-2, the V gene TRBV7-2, with a possible D match to TRBD1 (5 bases). This CDR3 is CASRAGHQNYGYNF. The CDR3 DNA reads TGTGCCAGTCGCGCGGGGCATCAGAACTATGGCTACAACTTC.